This T cell receptor beta chain originates from a study of cytomegalovirus exposure and HLA in healthy donors. Overall study results and limits: Published work reported that the classifier diagnosed cytomegalovirus status with high specificity and sensitivity.

It was with 60 Vbeta and 13 Jbeta primers that the PCR ran. Data came from immunoSEQ multiplex PCR; TCRdb stores just in-frame clones and leaves some out. The sample shows about 120,000 clones, over 60% of them seen only once. About this clone itself: Its antigen remains unidentified.

This CDR3 has 15 residues. Per germline, CDR1 MGHDK and CDR2 SYGVNS. V was pared by 6 bases and J by 5 bases, with 20 bases between. The rearrangement links TRBV25-1 to TRBJ2-7, with D tentatively TRBD2 (7 bases). The TCR sequence derives from a woman aged 18-29 years in good health and CMV-seropositive. Material: PBMCs. CDR3 residues: CASSPRGAPYNEQYF. CDR3 nucleotides: TGTGCCAGCAGCCCCCGGGGGGCCCCTTACAACGAGCAGTACTTC.